Below are 11 T cell receptor beta chains sequenced from a single sample in a study of T cell changes during pregnancy in multiple sclerosis (dated by TCRdb to about 2019). Library preparation employed the immunoSEQ multiplex PCR assay. TCRdb took over this immuneACCESS table, retaining in-frame rearrangements with V and J assigned. Such tables are incomplete; in checked studies, under half of the missing clones stem from an unresolved V gene, and the remainder is unexplained. This sample comprises some 30,000 clones, 91% of them detected only once. The ten biggest clones cover 3.5% to 5% of the sample. This material consisted of CD8+ T cells from peripheral blood mononuclear cells, taken in the second trimester of pregnancy. These receptors were collected from a female donor in good health, enrolled as a control in a pregnancy study.

V and J are TRBV10-3 and TRBJ2-3; 7 bases fit TRBD1. The V gene's germline CDR1 is ENHRY and CDR2 SYGVKD. The length of the CDR3 is 15 residues. Unmatched junction bases numbered 11, after V lost 8 bases and J lost 3 bases. CDR3 DNA: TGTGCCATCGCCGGGACAGAGGGGAGAACAGATACGCAGTATTTT. Amino acids: CAIAGTEGRTDTQYF.

The chain uses TRBV4-1 and TRBJ2-3; 9 nucleotides line up with TRBD1. With V trimmed by 3 bases and J by 5 bases, 6 bases remained unmatched. This CDR3 comprises 15 residues. CDR1 MGHRA and CDR2 YSYEKL come from the germline V gene. CDR3 nucleotide sequence: TGCGCCAGCAGCCAGGGACAGGGTTTGAAAGATACGCAGTATTTT. Its translation: CASSQGQGLKDTQYF.

The V call is TRBV30, the J call TRBJ2-7; TRBD2 matches at 7 bases. Germline CDR1 and CDR2: GTSNPN and SVGIG (reference sequence). The CDR3 contains 14 residues. The J segment lost 3 bases and the V segment lost 4 bases, leaving 9 bases of the junction unmatched. CDR3 DNA: TGTGCCTGGATGTCTGGGGCGGGGGTCTACGAGCAGTACTTC. Translation: CAWMSGAGVYEQYF.

The V and J genes are TRBV30 and TRBJ2-1, with 8 bases fitting TRBD2. Germline loops: CDR1 GTSNPN, CDR2 SVGIG (reference sequence). Germline trimming cut 3 bases from V and 0 bases from J; bases unmatched to any gene: 1. This CDR3 region has 14 residues. The CDR3 nucleotides read TGTGCCTGGAGCGGGGGGGGCTCCTACAATGAGCAGTTCTTC. As protein: CAWSGGGSYNEQFF.

The chain recombines TRBV27 with TRBJ2-1; possible D gene TRBD1, 5 bases. The CDR3 is 16 amino acids. The ends were cut back, 3 bases at V and 0 bases at J, with 12 bases in the middle. The germline V gene encodes CDR1 MNHEY and CDR2 SMNVEV (reference sequence). CDR3: CASSFLDRGSYNEQFF. The DNA of the CDR3 is TGTGCCAGCAGTTTCCTCGACAGAGGCTCCTACAATGAGCAGTTCTTC.

This chain uses TRBV2 with TRBJ1-2; D might be TRBD1 (6 bases). This CDR3 has 12 amino acids. From germline, CDR1 is SNHLY and CDR2 FYNNEI. Trimming took 8 bases from V and 5 from J, leaving 12 bases between them. The CDR3 reads CASPSRGYGYTF. The CDR3 DNA is TGTGCCAGCCCTAGCAGGGGATATGGCTACACCTTC.

The V and J genes are TRBV7-9 and TRBJ2-2; 9 nucleotides agree with TRBD1. Per germline, CDR1 SEHNR and CDR2 FQNEAQ (reference sequence). The CDR3 has 16 residues. With 5 bases clipped from V and 7 bases from J, the junction kept 11 bases outside the gene matches. The CDR3: CASSPARDRAIGELFF. CDR3 sequence (DNA): TGTGCCAGCAGCCCCGCCCGGGACAGGGCGATCGGGGAGCTGTTTTTT.

The chain couples TRBV4-3 to TRBJ1-1; the match to TRBD1 covers 8 bases. CDR3 size: 14 residues. V lost 2 bases and J lost 5; bases outside the gene matches: 4. Per the germline V gene, CDR1 is LGHNA and CDR2 is YSLEER. This chain's CDR3 is CASSQYRGITEAFF. The CDR3 DNA follows: TGCGCCAGCAGCCAATACAGGGGGATAACTGAAGCTTTCTTT.

The gene calls are TRBV9 and TRBJ2-1; D perhaps matches TRBD1 (5 bases). The CDR3 consists of 14 residues. The V gene's germline CDR1 is SGDLS and CDR2 YYNGEE. V lost 0 bases, J lost 4 bases, and 8 bases lay in between. The CDR3 sequence is CASSVGGAYNEQFF. The CDR3 DNA is TGTGCCAGCAGCGTAGGTGGGGCGTACAATGAGCAGTTCTTC.

This chain connects TRBV29-1 to TRBJ2-7; 7 nucleotides agree with TRBD1. The CDR3 covers 12 residues. V was clipped by 5 bases and J by 2 bases; unmatched bases: 3. CDR1 SQVTM and CDR2 ANQGSEA come from the germline V gene. CDR3 residues: CSVSQGAYEQYF. The DNA of the CDR3 is TGCAGCGTTAGCCAGGGGGCCTACGAGCAGTACTTC.

This chain joins TRBV7-9 and TRBJ1-6, with 7 bases matching TRBD1. Germline assignment: CDR1 SEHNR and CDR2 FQNEAQ (reference sequence). J lost 6 bases, V lost 5 bases, and 7 bases had no gene match. The CDR3 runs 15 residues. CDR3: CASSTRQGVNSPLHF. The DNA of the CDR3 is TGTGCCAGCAGCACGCGACAGGGCGTTAATTCACCCCTCCACTTT.